Below, 13 T cell receptor beta chains from the same sample are listed, as sequenced in a study of shared clonotypes between healthy human individuals. Selected positively for CCR7 and CD45RO-negative, naive CD8 cells excluded terminally differentiated effector memory CD45RA+ cells. Assay used: immunoSEQ multiplex PCR; TCRdb lists only in-frame clones, some missing. The table has roughly 2,000,000 clones, 93% seen once. The material sequenced was naive CD8+ T cells from PBMCs. The origin of the receptors is a man younger than 35 in good health. Some clones in this sample may be carry-over from other donors' samples.

The V call is TRBV15, the J call TRBJ2-4, with D possibly being TRBD2 (5 bases). V lost 8 bases and J 8 bases, leaving 16 bases between the germline ends. This CDR3 has 13 amino acids. Per germline, CDR1 LNHNV and CDR2 YYDKDF (reference sequence). The CDR3 DNA reads as TGTGCCACCCAGCCCGGGGTGCGGGACATTCAGTACTTC. Translated: CATQPGVRDIQYF.

A single count supports this clone. The chain employs TRBV27 and TRBJ2-3, with TRBD1 identical over 11 bases. Germline V gives CDR1 MNHEY, CDR2 SMNVEV (reference sequence). This CDR3 comprises 15 residues. With V trimmed by 6 bases and J by 4 bases, 6 bases remained unmatched. The CDR3 loop is CASRTWTGGADTQYF. CDR3 in DNA: TGTGCCAGCAGAACCTGGACAGGGGGCGCAGATACGCAGTATTTT.

The chain uses TRBV10-3 and TRBJ2-5, with D hard to call. The CDR3 has 14 residues. With 0 bases removed from V and 1 base from J, the gap between germline ends came to 6 bases. CDR1 and CDR2 from the germline V gene are ENHRY and SYGVKD. The CDR3, as DNA: TGTGCCATCAGTGAGTCGTCCCCCCAAGAGACCCAGTACTTC. Its protein is CAISESSPQETQYF.

This chain joins TRBV28 and TRBJ2-1, with 7 bases that match TRBD1. CDR3 length: 17 amino acids. Unmatched junction bases numbered 17, after V lost 6 bases and J lost 6 bases. The germline CDR1 and CDR2 sequences are MDHEN and SYDVKM. DNA for the CDR3: TGTGCCAGCAGCCCCAGAATCAGGGGGAAGAGGGGCAATGAGCAGTTCTTC. It specifies CASSPRIRGKRGNEQFF.

V usage is TRBV6-5 and J usage is TRBJ2-7, with a tentative D call TRBD2 (6 bases). This CDR3 spans 14 amino acids. Germline CDR1 MNHEY, CDR2 SVGAGI. V lost 2 bases, J lost 5 bases, and 13 bases lay in between. The CDR3 DNA sequence: TGTGCCAGCAGTTACGCCGGGTCGGGAGACGAGCAGTACTTC. The encoded protein is CASSYAGSGDEQYF.

The table lists this clone with a count of one. Additional DNA sequences in this sample encode the identical CDR3. The rearrangement links TRBV4-1 to TRBJ1-1, with no clear D. Germline V CDR1 and CDR2: MGHRA, YSYEKL. The V end lost 0 bases, the J end lost 4 bases, and 0 bases lay between the germline ends. The CDR3 is 11 amino acids. The CDR3 bases are TGCGCCAGCAGCCAAGACACTGAAGCTTTCTTT. It codes for CASSQDTEAFF.

J is TRBJ2-3 and V is TRBV6-1, with 7 bases matching TRBD1. Germline loops: CDR1 MNHNS, CDR2 SASEGT. This CDR3 has 16 amino acids. V lost 2 bases and J lost 0; bases outside the gene matches: 5. CDR3 amino acids: CASSEWQGESTDTQYF. CDR3 nucleotide sequence: TGTGCCAGCAGTGAATGGCAGGGGGAAAGCACAGATACGCAGTATTTT.

In its sample, this clone was seen a few times. The rearrangement links TRBV28 to TRBJ1-1, with D possibly matching TRBD1 (6 bases). The germline gives CDR1 MDHEN, CDR2 SYDVKM. V was clipped by 3 bases and J by 3 bases, with 20 bases between them. This CDR3 region has 17 residues. The CDR3 DNA sequence: TGTGCCAGCAGTTTGGCGGCCGGGGGCCACGTTGACACTGAAGCTTTCTTT. This translates into CASSLAAGGHVDTEAFF.

The chain uses TRBV28 and TRBJ1-3; 7 nucleotides align to TRBD1. Germline assignment: CDR1 MDHEN and CDR2 SYDVKM. J lost 8 bases, V lost 7 bases, and 14 bases had no gene match. This CDR3 spans 15 amino acids. The CDR3, as DNA: TGTGCCAGCACCCAGTTTGCCAGGGGGGCGGACACCATATATTTT. Protein: CASTQFARGADTIYF.

The V and J genes are TRBV29-1 and TRBJ1-6, with TRBD1 matching over 7 bases. Germline CDR1 SQVTM, CDR2 ANQGSEA. The trim removed 5 bases at V and 8 bases at J, leaving 6 bases unmatched. The CDR3 loop spans 13 amino acids. The CDR3: CSVRQGDYSPLHF. The CDR3 DNA reads as TGCAGCGTTCGACAGGGTGATTATTCACCCCTCCACTTT.

The table lists this clone with a count of one. The V gene is TRBV27, the J gene TRBJ2-7; possibly TRBD2 for D (5 bases). This CDR3 contains 11 residues. Germline-derived CDR1 and CDR2 are MNHEY and SMNVEV (reference sequence). V lost 7 bases to trimming and J lost 5 bases, with 9 bases between them. The CDR3 bases are TGTGCCAGCACTGAGGGAAACGAGCAGTACTTC. Its protein is CASTEGNEQYF.

The chain employs TRBV19 and TRBJ2-1; D not resolved. The CDR3 runs to 12 residues. Germline assignment: CDR1 LNHDA and CDR2 SQIVND (reference sequence). The V gene lost 3 bases and the J gene lost 6 bases, with 6 bases spanning the gap. The CDR3 is CASSMVSNEQFF. CDR3 sequence (DNA): TGTGCCAGTAGTATGGTAAGCAATGAGCAGTTCTTC.

The sample holds one count of this clone. The chain carries TRBV19 and TRBJ1-1; perhaps TRBD1 as D (5 bases). This CDR3 comprises 15 residues. Germline values: CDR1 LNHDA, CDR2 SQIVND (reference sequence). The V end was cut by 3 bases, the J end by 2 bases, with 13 bases between. CDR3 DNA sequence: TGTGCCAGTAGTATTTCGGGGCTTCCTAACACTGAAGCTTTCTTT. As protein: CASSISGLPNTEAFF.